This T cell receptor (beta chain) stems from a study of technical replicates of blood from a few donors. Repertoires were generated with immunoSEQ multiplex PCR, while TCRdb's copy carries only in-frame clones and drops some. In the table there are about 71,000 clones, around 97% of which are singletons. Germline V lookup: CDR1 SQVTM, CDR2 ANQGSEA. V lost 6 bases to trimming and J lost 1 base; unmatched junction nucleotides: 2. This CDR3 contains 13 residues. This sequence originates from a human donor in good health. Source material: T cells isolated from PBMCs. The V and J genes are TRBV29-1 and TRBJ2-7; TRBD1 agrees at 11 bases. CDR3 amino acids: CSVGTGGSYEQYF. DNA for the CDR3: TGCAGCGTAGGGACAGGGGGATCCTACGAGCAGTACTTC.